The text below deals with one TCR beta chain. Antigen: not known. At one end the junction does not follow the germline gene, possibly because of a read error. This specimen belongs to a study of metastatic and nonmetastatic thyroid tumors. Study background: Across peripheral blood and tumor or nodule tissue samples taken from malignant and benign thyroid patients, the repertoires were compared with one another.

General study points: Reportedly, malignant thyroid tumors had significantly higher TCR beta diversity than benign nodules, in blood and tumor.

In the study's own analysis: The study's classifier, a distant-metastasis tool for papillary thyroid cancer, was built using CDR3 differences across clinicopathological groups. TCRdb called clones again from the PCR reads with MiXCR. The V and J calls were not made by the authors but by TCRdb's processing. The profile shows under 100,000 clones, 8% to 9.5% of them singletons. The V gene's germline CDR1 is KGHDR and CDR2 SFDVKD. The CDR3 runs 15 residues. Prior to thyroid surgery, none of the patients had received any treatment. The specimen was blood. The receptor was derived from a female donor with papillary thyroid cancer or a benign thyroid nodule (not recorded which). Some clones in this sample may be carry-over from other donors' samples. The chain joins TRBV24-1 to TRBJ1-6; D uncertain. The CDR3 loop is CATSDSEQNNSPIHF. Here the CDR3 DNA reads TGTGCCACCAGTGATTCGGAACAGAATAATTCACCCATCCACTTT.